A single sample is the source of the 3 T cell receptor beta chains below, sequenced in a study of blood T cells in healthy people across ages. A J-beta primer mix and a sample-barcoded 5' primer were used in a second PCR of roughly 6 to 12 cycles. MiXCR, run by TCRdb on the 5' RACE reads, gives a single entry per CDR3 protein. The table has 650,000 to 900,000 distinct CDR3 sequences, around two thirds seen once; the top ten hold 25% to 35%. Material: blood. The receptors derive from a young man in good health.

This clonotype has just a few counts. This sequence joins TRBV6-5 and TRBJ1-2; D not resolved. The V and J ends lost 5 bases and 4 bases respectively, with 11 bases between them. Germline V gene data show CDR1 as MNHEY and CDR2 as SVGAGI. The CDR3 covers 13 residues. CDR3 in DNA: TGTGCCAGCAGTCCTAATTGGGTCTATGGCTACACCTTC. It specifies CASSPNWVYGYTF.

V usage is TRBV6-6 and J usage is TRBJ1-5; D unresolved. The CDR3 has 15 amino acids. The germline V gene encodes CDR1 MNHNY and CDR2 SVGAGI (reference sequence). The germline V and J ends were trimmed by 7 bases and 4 bases, with 17 bases remaining between them. In DNA form, the CDR3 reads TGTGCCAGCATGCAGCCAAGCACAAGAAATCAGCCCCAGCATTTT. This translates into CASMQPSTRNQPQHF.

This clonotype has only one observation. This sequence joins TRBV12-3 or TRBV12-4 and TRBJ2-3; 9 bases are shared with TRBD1. The CDR3 is 18 amino acids. The ends lost 0 bases at V and 4 bases at J; junction bases unmatched: 11. The CDR3 region is CASSLADGQGPFPDTQYF. The CDR3 region has the DNA TGTGCCAGCAGTTTAGCCGATGGACAGGGGCCCTTTCCAGATACGCAGTATTTT.